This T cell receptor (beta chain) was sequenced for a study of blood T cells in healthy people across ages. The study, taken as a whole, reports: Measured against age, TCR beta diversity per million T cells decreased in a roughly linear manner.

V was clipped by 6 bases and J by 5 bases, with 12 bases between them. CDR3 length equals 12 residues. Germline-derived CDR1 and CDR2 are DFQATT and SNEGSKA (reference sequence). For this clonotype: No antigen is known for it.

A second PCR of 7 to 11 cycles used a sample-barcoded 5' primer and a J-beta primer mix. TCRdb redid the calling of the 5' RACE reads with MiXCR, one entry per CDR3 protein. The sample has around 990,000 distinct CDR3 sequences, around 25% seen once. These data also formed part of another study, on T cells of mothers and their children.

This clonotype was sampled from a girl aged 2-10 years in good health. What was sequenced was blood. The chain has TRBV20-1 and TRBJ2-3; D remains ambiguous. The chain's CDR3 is CSAQRVGDTQYF. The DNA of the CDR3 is TGCAGTGCCCAGAGAGTGGGAGATACGCAGTATTTT.